This T cell receptor (beta chain) was found in a study of control samples from healthy donors and cancer patients. Measured with immunoSEQ multiplex PCR; TCRdb has only the in-frame clones, and not every one. The data show 150,000 to 200,000 clones, roughly 94% seen once. This clone occurred a few times. CDR1 and CDR2 (germline): MGHDK, SYGVNS. The CDR3 is made up of 16 amino acids. The V gene end was trimmed by 7 bases and the J gene end by 3 bases; junction bases not matched to a gene: 12. Sequencing input: PBMCs. The rearrangement joins TRBV25-1 to TRBJ1-5; 7 nucleotides match TRBD1. This TCR derives from a man in his 60s with colorectal cancer. CDR3 sequence (DNA): TGTGCCAGCACTCTAGGGGACAGAAAGTTCAATCAGCCCCAGCATTTT. Its translation is CASTLGDRKFNQPQHF.